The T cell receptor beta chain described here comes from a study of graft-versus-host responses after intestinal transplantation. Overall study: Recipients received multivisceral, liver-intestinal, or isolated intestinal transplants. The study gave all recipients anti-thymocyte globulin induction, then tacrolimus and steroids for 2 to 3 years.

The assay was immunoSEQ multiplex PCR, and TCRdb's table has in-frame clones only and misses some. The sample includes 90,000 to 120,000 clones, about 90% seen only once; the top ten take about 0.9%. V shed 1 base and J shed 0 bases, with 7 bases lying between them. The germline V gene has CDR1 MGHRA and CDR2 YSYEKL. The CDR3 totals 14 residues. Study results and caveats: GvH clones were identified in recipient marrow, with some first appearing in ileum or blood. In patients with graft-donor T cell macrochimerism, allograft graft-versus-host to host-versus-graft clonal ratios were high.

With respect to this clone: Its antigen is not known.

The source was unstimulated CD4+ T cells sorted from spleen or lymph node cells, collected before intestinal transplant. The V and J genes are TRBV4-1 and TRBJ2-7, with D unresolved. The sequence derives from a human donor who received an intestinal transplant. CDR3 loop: CASSQGISSYEQYF. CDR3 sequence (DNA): TGCGCCAGCAGCCAAGGGATTAGCTCCTACGAGCAGTACTTC.